The clone carrying this T cell receptor beta chain was picked up one time. The sample carries other DNA sequences with the same CDR3. Two negative PCRs, clearance, or symptom resolution characterized the recovered Cohort 3 donors. This sample stems from a study of blood T cell repertoires in COVID-19. The CDR3 contains 12 residues. The V gene's germline CDR1 is SNHLY and CDR2 FYNNEI. The V and J ends lost 3 bases and 3 bases respectively, with 6 bases between them. Profiled with immunoSEQ multiplex PCR; TCRdb holds only in-frame clones, not every one. The sample contains around 400,000 clones, roughly 89% of which appear only once.

This TCR was sampled from a woman in her 30s who had recovered from COVID-19. Sample: PBMCs or T cells enriched from blood (not recorded which). J is TRBJ2-7 and V is TRBV2; D gene ambiguous. CDR3 in amino acids: CASSDSSYEQYF. DNA for the CDR3: TGTGCCAGCAGTGATTCTAGCTACGAGCAGTACTTC.